These T cell receptor beta chains were read from a single sample in a study of blood T cell repertoires in COVID-19. Here immunoSEQ multiplex PCR was the method, and the copy in TCRdb shows in-frame clones only, minus some. In the table there are some 250,000 clones, about 90% of which are singletons. Input material: peripheral blood. These receptor sequences come from a man between 60 and 70 years old who had recovered from COVID-19. CDR3s include the opening cysteine and the closing phenylalanine or tryptophan. Clone size is not always given. Where it is, it says once, few, many or a class for expanded clones.

j_call,v_call,clone_size,cdr3_aa
TRBJ2-5,TRBV11-2,.,CASSLWSHEETQYF
TRBJ1-1,TRBV6-5,.,CASSYEQGLEAFF
TRBJ2-1,TRBV11-2,.,CASSFAGAFSYNEQFF
TRBJ1-1,TRBV6-6,.,CASSYSRGGGRTEAFF
TRBJ1-4,TRBV19,.,CASSARDRRGEKLFF
TRBJ1-5,TRBV6-5,.,CASSKIQGDQPQHF
TRBJ1-1,TRBV5-1,.,CASSLGTGEAFF
TRBJ2-6,TRBV5-1,.,CASSLDPGSGANVLTF
TRBJ2-1,TRBV5-1,.,CASSPGSWQFF
TRBJ1-6,TRBV9,.,CASSPQTGASSPLHF
TRBJ1-2,TRBV19,.,CASSTWTGTGGAETF
TRBJ2-3,TRBV12-3/TRBV12-4,.,CASRLTGTDTQYF
TRBJ1-2,TRBV7-6,.,CASSLYRGTGAKGYTF
TRBJ2-3,TRBV18,once,CASSGTSAKDTQYF
TRBJ1-2,TRBV19,many,CASSIPGSGYGYTF
TRBJ1-3,TRBV7-2,.,CASSLMPNRGPGNTIYF
TRBJ2-7,TRBV7-8,.,CASSGRQGGEQYF
TRBJ1-3,TRBV2,.,CASRGAYSGNTIYF
TRBJ1-2,TRBV28,once,CASGGGLYGYTF
TRBJ2-1,TRBV10-3,.,CAISESPGHNEQFF
TRBJ2-1,TRBV30,few,CAWRLSSGGTYNEQFF
TRBJ2-1,TRBV5-4,.,CASSSPRGQGQYNEQFF
TRBJ2-1,TRBV24-1,.,CATSGQYNEQFF
TRBJ1-5,TRBV12-5,.,CASGLVRGQPQHF
TRBJ2-1,TRBV27,once,CASSLSRADEQFF
TRBJ2-7,TRBV5-1,.,CASSLVLTGLSYEQYF
TRBJ1-1,TRBV20-1,.,CSASEGPGTEAFF